A selection of T cell receptor beta chains follows, all from one sample in a study of shared clonotypes between healthy human individuals. Some clones are missing from TCRdb's copy, which holds only in-frame ones; the method was immunoSEQ multiplex PCR. The data hold 450,000 to 600,000 clones, with 79% observed a single time. The sample was PBMCs. All receptors come from a woman aged 40 to 50 in good health. Some clones in this sample may be carry-over from other donors' samples. Each CDR3 is given with its conserved first and last residue. A D gene is named only where the DNA matches it firmly. Only some rows state a clone size, as once, few, many or a class for expanded clones.

abundance: NA
j_gene: TRBJ2-7
d_gene: NA
v_gene: TRBV4-1
CDR3nt: TGCGCCAGCAGCCAAAACAGGGAAGCGCTCCACGAGCAGTACTTC
CDR3aa: CASSQNREALHEQYF

abundance: NA
j_gene: TRBJ2-7
d_gene: NA
v_gene: TRBV9
CDR3nt: TGTGCCAGCAGCGTAGGTGTGAGGGGTGCCCCCTACTACGAGCAGTACTTC
CDR3aa: CASSVGVRGAPYYEQYF

abundance: NA
j_gene: TRBJ2-3
d_gene: NA
v_gene: TRBV7-2
CDR3nt: TGTGCCAGCAGCCCAGGGTTTGGGGCAGATACGCAGTATTTT
CDR3aa: CASSPGFGADTQYF

abundance: NA
j_gene: TRBJ1-5
d_gene: TRBD1
v_gene: TRBV29-1
CDR3nt: TGCAGCGCTTCCGGGACAGATAATCAGCCCCAGCATTTT
CDR3aa: CSASGTDNQPQHF

abundance: NA
j_gene: TRBJ1-4
d_gene: NA
v_gene: TRBV19
CDR3nt: TGTGCCAGTAGTATTTCTGAAAAACTGTTTTTT
CDR3aa: CASSISEKLFF

abundance: once
j_gene: TRBJ2-2
d_gene: TRBD1
v_gene: TRBV5-1
CDR3nt: TGCGCCAGCAGCTCACGACAGGGCCGAGGCGGGGAGCTGTTTTTT
CDR3aa: CASSSRQGRGGELFF

abundance: NA
j_gene: TRBJ2-1
d_gene: NA
v_gene: TRBV27
CDR3nt: TGTGCCAGCAGTTTGTACAATGAGCAGTTCTTC
CDR3aa: CASSLYNEQFF

abundance: once
j_gene: TRBJ2-7
d_gene: NA
v_gene: TRBV11-2
CDR3nt: TGTGCCAGCAGCCCAACAGGCGCTGACGAGCAGTACTTC
CDR3aa: CASSPTGADEQYF

abundance: NA
j_gene: TRBJ2-7
d_gene: TRBD1
v_gene: TRBV6-1
CDR3nt: TGTGCCAGCAGTAAGCCGGGACAGACCTACGAGCAGTACTTC
CDR3aa: CASSKPGQTYEQYF

abundance: many
j_gene: TRBJ2-1
d_gene: TRBD2
v_gene: TRBV9
CDR3nt: TGTGCCAGCAGCGCTGCGGGGGGGCCTGGTGGTGAGCAGTTCTTC
CDR3aa: CASSAAGGPGGEQFF

abundance: NA
j_gene: TRBJ2-5
d_gene: TRBD2
v_gene: TRBV7-6
CDR3nt: TGTGCCAGCAGATCAGCGGGGGGGGTGGAGACCCAGTACTTC
CDR3aa: CASRSAGGVETQYF

abundance: many
j_gene: TRBJ1-6
d_gene: NA
v_gene: TRBV7-6
CDR3nt: TGTGCCAGCTCTTGGGGAGTCGGGAGTAATTCACCCCTCCACTTT
CDR3aa: CASSWGVGSNSPLHF

abundance: NA
j_gene: TRBJ2-3
d_gene: NA
v_gene: TRBV9
CDR3nt: TGTGCCAGCAGCGTCACGAGTCAGGGGCGAGATACGCAGTATTTT
CDR3aa: CASSVTSQGRDTQYF

abundance: NA
j_gene: TRBJ2-5
d_gene: TRBD2
v_gene: TRBV19
CDR3nt: TGTGCCACTAGATTTAGCGGGAGGGCCGAAGAGACCCAGTACTTC
CDR3aa: CATRFSGRAEETQYF

abundance: few
j_gene: TRBJ2-3
d_gene: NA
v_gene: TRBV7-2
CDR3nt: TGTGCCAGCAGCTCCTCACAAACGCAGTATTTT
CDR3aa: CASSSSQTQYF

abundance: NA
j_gene: TRBJ2-7
d_gene: TRBD1
v_gene: TRBV19
CDR3nt: TGTGCCAGTACCCAAGGGGGCCGGGGCGAGCAGTACTTC
CDR3aa: CASTQGGRGEQYF